This T cell receptor (beta chain) was found in a study of T cell responses to AZD1222 COVID-19 vaccine. The germline gives CDR1 MNHEY, CDR2 SVGAGI. V was cut by 1 base and J by 5 bases, with 6 bases left in between. This CDR3 contains 13 residues. Findings of the study overall: Per reports, nearly half of all spike-specific TCRs target regions that are unmutated in variants. The repertoires were collected only after the peak T cell response. Females outnumbered males among donors, who were mostly white British; clonal diversity was possibly underestimated. Of the AZD1222 recipients, only six were seropositive at baseline.

Assay used: immunoSEQ multiplex PCR; TCRdb lists only in-frame clones, some missing. Of under 150,000 clones listed, roughly 88% are singletons. A remark on this clone: Its antigen is unknown.

The chain uses TRBV6-5 and TRBJ2-1; D gene uncertain. The specimen comprised peripheral blood, sampled 28 days after the second AZD1222 dose. The sequence was collected from an adult who received the AZD1222 COVID-19 vaccine. As DNA, the CDR3 is TGTGCCAGCAGTTACTTGGCGAACAATGAGCAGTTCTTC. It is translated as CASSYLANNEQFF.